This paragraph covers one TCR beta chain sequence. These data are taken from a study of CD8 T cells in ankylosing spondylitis. Quantitative barcoded 5'-RACE was used to prepare TCR beta libraries. Using its own MiXCR run on the 5' RACE reads, TCRdb lists one record per CDR3 protein. This sample yields approximately 300,000 distinct CDR3 sequences, of which 15% to 25% are seen a single time; 7.5% to 9% belongs to the top ten. This TCR came from a male donor with ankylosing spondylitis or in good health (not recorded which). The source material was blood, either unsorted or a sorted T cell fraction (not recorded which).

The DNA of the CDR3 is TGCAGTGCTAGATTATACTGGGCCGGGGCGGCTAACAATCAGCCCCAGCATTTT. Protein product: CSARLYWAGAANNQPQHF. The rearrangement uses TRBV20-1 and TRBJ1-5; a possible D gene is TRBD1 (5 bases). Germline V gene lookup returns CDR1 DFQATT and CDR2 SNEGSKA (reference sequence). The CDR3 is 18 residues long. Deletions cut 2 bases from V and 3 bases from J, with 23 bases between.